Listed here are 8 T cell receptor beta chains from one sample, sequenced in a study of T cell clonotyping in hematopoietic cell transplantation. TCRdb keeps only in-frame clones here, not all; method: immunoSEQ multiplex PCR. The data contain about 41,000 clones, around 85% of them singletons. The time point here: recipient sample about 28 days before transplant, after cytoreduction. Sequencing used peripheral blood mononuclear cells, obtained before stem cell transplant. The receptor source for this set is a man in his sixties with acute myeloid leukemia. Some clones in this sample may be carry-over from other donors' samples.

This chain connects TRBV6-1 to TRBJ1-5; D call uncertain. V shed 2 bases and J shed 4 bases, with 15 bases lying between them. The germline gives CDR1 MNHNS, CDR2 SASEGT. This CDR3 has 16 amino acids. The CDR3 nucleotides read TGTGCCAGCAGTGAACATAGGAATAGAGGGAATCAGCCCCAGCATTTT. Translation gives CASSEHRNRGNQPQHF.

The chain has TRBV30 and TRBJ1-5, with D possibly TRBD1 on 5 matching bases. In germline, CDR1 is GTSNPN, CDR2 SVGIG (reference sequence). Trimming pared 0 bases from V and 0 bases from J, leaving 9 bases between. The CDR3 sequence is 15 residues long. CDR3 nucleotide sequence: TGTGCCTGGAGTGTACAGGTCCATAGCAATCAGCCCCAGCATTTT. This gives the protein CAWSVQVHSNQPQHF.

This chain connects TRBV5-1 to TRBJ1-4; D not resolved. The CDR3 runs 14 residues. Germline CDR1 SGHRS, CDR2 YFSETQ. Trimming shortened V by 3 bases and J by 8 bases, and 14 bases separated the two germline ends. DNA for the CDR3: TGCGCCAGCAGCTCAGGTCGGGGTTGGGAAAAACTGTTTTTT. Encoded protein: CASSSGRGWEKLFF.

This chain joins TRBV9 and TRBJ2-3; D possibly corresponds to TRBD1 (6 bases). CDR1 and CDR2 (germline): SGDLS, YYNGEE. V lost 6 bases, J lost 2 bases, and 13 bases lay in between. CDR3 length: 14 residues. CDR3 bases: TGTGCCAGCAATCGTGGGGGCCTCACAGATACGCAGTATTTT. Its translation is CASNRGGLTDTQYF.

The chain links TRBV9 to TRBJ1-2; D is uncertain. The CDR3 extends over 13 amino acids. Trimming took off 0 bases at V and 0 bases at J, with 3 bases between the two ends. Germline V CDR1 and CDR2: SGDLS, YYNGEE. The CDR3 DNA follows: TGTGCCAGCAGCGTAGATACTAACTATGGCTACACCTTC. This translates into CASSVDTNYGYTF.

This sequence joins TRBV7-6 and TRBJ1-3, with D unclear. CDR1 SGHVS and CDR2 FNYEAQ come from the germline V gene. The length of the CDR3 is 15 residues. V lost 2 bases and J lost 1, with 9 bases in between. The CDR3 spells CASSLMSGSGNTIYF. As DNA, the CDR3 is TGTGCCAGCAGCTTAATGTCAGGATCTGGAAACACCATATATTTT.

The chain is built from TRBV11-3 and TRBJ2-2; D unresolved. The V end was cut by 5 bases, the J end by 1 base, with 20 bases between. The CDR3 runs to 18 residues. The germline V gene encodes CDR1 SGHNT and CDR2 YENEEA. The CDR3 DNA follows: TGTGCCAGCAGCGCTCCCGGAAAGGGAAGTGGGAACACCGGGGAGCTGTTTTTT. This translates into CASSAPGKGSGNTGELFF.

This rearrangement joins TRBV5-6 to TRBJ1-4, with 8 bases lining up with TRBD1. This CDR3 contains 18 residues. CDR1 SGHDT and CDR2 YYEEEE come from the germline V gene. Trimming removed 2 bases from V and 2 bases from J; junction bases left unmatched: 11. The CDR3 DNA reads TGTGCCAGCAGCTTCCGAAACGCCTGGGACAGGACTAATGAAAAACTGTTTTTT. Residues: CASSFRNAWDRTNEKLFF.